This T cell receptor beta chain comes out of a study of cytomegalovirus exposure and HLA in healthy donors. As for the study in general: A previous analysis identified 100 million to 120 million unique TCR beta sequences derived from roughly 180 million T cells.

Primers for the PCR totalled 60 Vbeta and 13 Jbeta. Generated by immunoSEQ multiplex PCR, the TCRdb table keeps only in-frame clones and is missing some. The sample carries 140,000 or so clones, about 84% recorded once. The CDR3 has 16 residues. Trimming at V came to 5 bases and at J to 2 bases, leaving 9 bases not matched to a gene. From germline, CDR1 is LNHDA and CDR2 SQIVND (reference sequence). What was sequenced was PBMCs. This TCR came from a male donor in good health and CMV-seronegative. The rearrangement uses TRBV19 and TRBJ2-5; 9 nucleotides line up with TRBD1. The CDR3 region has the DNA TGTGCCAGTAGTCCGCGGACAGGGGAGTCACAAGAGACCCAGTACTTC. Encoded protein: CASSPRTGESQETQYF. The complete variable domain, with remaining parts taken from reference TRBV19 and TRBJ2-5, reads DGGITQSPKYLFRKEGQNVTLSCEQNLNHDAMYWYRQDPGQGLRLIYYSQIVNDFQKGDIAEGYSVSREKKESFPLTVTSAQKNPTAFYLCASSPRTGESQETQYFGPGTRLLVL.